These 18 T cell receptor beta chains were sequenced from one sample in a study of a mutant IDH1 vaccine in newly diagnosed glioma. Time point noted: week 35, safety follow-up. Every single dose of the vaccine, 300 ug of mutant IDH1 20-mer peptide, came with topical imiquimod. TCRdb keeps only in-frame clones here, not all; method: immunoSEQ multiplex PCR. This sample has tens of thousands of clones; around 81% occur once, and the top ten carry roughly 5.3%. For these receptors, no antigen is known. This material consisted of PBMCs, taken from a glioma patient whose treatment included an IDH1 peptide vaccine. The receptors were sampled from a man aged 35 to 55 with glioma.

The V gene is TRBV6-6, the J gene TRBJ2-7, with TRBD2 matching over 7 bases. Trimming cost V 8 bases and J 4 bases; bases outside gene matches: 11. This CDR3 is built from 14 residues. Germline assignment: CDR1 MNHNY and CDR2 SVGAGI (reference sequence). The CDR3 DNA is TGTGCCAGCCAGACTTCCGGGGGGAGGTACGAGCAGTACTTC. Encoded protein: CASQTSGGRYEQYF.

The genes are TRBV2 and TRBJ1-1, with D possibly TRBD1 on 5 matching bases. The length of the CDR3 is 15 residues. Germline V gene sequence: CDR1 SNHLY, CDR2 FYNNEI. V was shortened by 8 bases and J by 0 bases, with 16 bases between the two germline ends. The CDR3 DNA follows: TGTGCCAGCCTTGGGGCCGGGACCATGAACACTGAAGCTTTCTTT. It specifies CASLGAGTMNTEAFF.

The V and J genes are TRBV5-6 and TRBJ2-5; the D call may be TRBD1 or TRBD2 (5 bases each). Germline V gives CDR1 SGHDT, CDR2 YYEEEE. This CDR3 has 13 residues. The V and J ends lost 0 bases and 4 bases respectively, with 7 bases between them. CDR3 protein: CASSLDGTETQYF. DNA for the CDR3: TGTGCCAGCAGCTTGGATGGGACAGAGACCCAGTACTTC.

The rearrangement joins TRBV27 to TRBJ2-1, with D uncertain. The CDR3 is made up of 15 amino acids. Germline-derived CDR1 and CDR2 are MNHEY and SMNVEV (reference sequence). Trimming took off 3 bases at V and 0 bases at J, with 9 bases between the two ends. CDR3 amino acids: CASSFTGSSYNEQFF. DNA for the CDR3: TGTGCCAGCAGTTTTACGGGCAGCTCCTACAATGAGCAGTTCTTC.

Notes on this clone: Distinct nucleotide sequences in the sample also encode this CDR3. J is TRBJ2-7 and V is TRBV5-1; weak D call: TRBD1 (6 bases). The CDR3 is made up of 14 amino acids. Trimming shortened V by 0 bases and J by 3 bases, and 10 bases separated the two germline ends. CDR1 is SGHRS, CDR2 YFSETQ, per germline. This chain's CDR3 is CASSLEGRGYEQYF. In DNA form, the CDR3 reads TGCGCCAGCAGCTTGGAGGGCAGGGGCTACGAGCAGTACTTC.

The V gene is TRBV28, the J gene TRBJ2-7; 15 nucleotides match TRBD2. Trimming cost V 6 bases and J 0 bases; bases outside gene matches: 9. In germline, CDR1 is MDHEN, CDR2 SYDVKM. The CDR3 extends over 18 amino acids. The CDR3 coding sequence is TGTGCCAGCAGCTACGGACTAGCGGGAGGGATCAGCTCCTACGAGCAGTACTTC. Protein: CASSYGLAGGISSYEQYF.

The chain uses TRBV7-9 and TRBJ1-5; no definite D call. Trimming cost V 0 bases and J 9 bases, with 6 bases left between them. Germline CDR1 and CDR2: SEHNR and FQNEAQ (reference sequence). CDR3 length equals 12 residues. This CDR3 reads CASSLAIGPQHF. In nucleotides, the CDR3 is TGTGCCAGCAGCTTAGCGATAGGGCCCCAGCATTTT.

The V gene is TRBV14, the J gene TRBJ2-1, with D perhaps TRBD2 (7 bases). Germline lookup yields CDR1 SGHDN and CDR2 FVKESK. CDR3 length equals 15 residues. V was cut by 4 bases and J by 4 bases, with 14 bases left in between. CDR3 region: CASSPRGAGYNEQFF. CDR3 sequence (DNA): TGTGCCAGCAGCCCACGGGGGGCCGGTTACAATGAGCAGTTCTTC.

The genes are TRBV6-1 and TRBJ1-6; D unresolved. V lost 6 bases and J 4 bases, leaving 10 bases between the germline ends. The germline CDR1 and CDR2 sequences are MNHNS and SASEGT. The CDR3 covers 14 residues. The CDR3 sequence: CASRATSYNSPLHF. DNA of the CDR3: TGTGCCAGCAGGGCGACAAGTTATAATTCACCCCTCCACTTT.

The chain links TRBV7-9 to TRBJ1-5; 8 bases are a match to TRBD1. The J segment lost 2 bases and the V segment lost 4 bases, leaving 10 bases of the junction unmatched. Germline CDR1 and CDR2: SEHNR and FQNEAQ (reference sequence). The CDR3 loop spans 17 amino acids. CDR3 bases: TGTGCCAGCAGCTGGGATCCGACAGGGGAGGGCAATCAGCCCCAGCATTTT. Residues: CASSWDPTGEGNQPQHF.

There are a few counts of this clone. The CDR3 sequence is CASSTSTGQGYGYTF. For the CDR3, the DNA is TGTGCCAGTAGTACCTCGACGGGACAGGGGTATGGCTACACCTTC. The chain is built from TRBV19 and TRBJ1-2, with 10 bases matching TRBD1. The CDR3 has 15 residues. Germline-derived CDR1 and CDR2 are LNHDA and SQIVND (reference sequence). With V trimmed by 4 bases and J by 5 bases, 7 bases remained unmatched.

This clone was seen just once. This chain uses TRBV30 with TRBJ2-5; 9 nucleotides line up with TRBD2. Germline V gives CDR1 GTSNPN, CDR2 SVGIG (reference sequence). J was trimmed by 1 base and V by 0 bases; bases with no gene match: 0. This CDR3 has 14 residues. CDR3 protein: CAWSVSGSQETQYF. Here the CDR3 DNA reads TGTGCCTGGAGTGTTAGCGGGAGCCAAGAGACCCAGTACTTC.

This chain connects TRBV30 to TRBJ2-3; possibly TRBD1 or TRBD2 for D (7 bases each). CDR3 length equals 14 residues. Per the germline V gene, CDR1 is GTSNPN and CDR2 is SVGIG (reference sequence). CDR3 coding DNA: TGTGCTGAGGGAGGGGACAGAGGAACAGATACGCAGTATTTT. Residues: CAEGGDRGTDTQYF.

The chain combines TRBV6-5 with TRBJ2-1; D might be TRBD1 (6 bases). CDR1 MNHEY and CDR2 SVGAGI come from the germline V gene. The CDR3 runs 15 residues. Trimming removed 6 bases from V and 7 bases from J, with 19 bases in between. In DNA, the CDR3 is TGTGCCAGCAGCCCGAAACAGGGCTGGTTGAATGAGCAGTTCTTC. This codes for CASSPKQGWLNEQFF.

CDR3 region: CASSFAGNTEAFF. In DNA, the CDR3 is TGTGCCAGCAGTTTTGCCGGAAACACTGAAGCTTTCTTT. The rearrangement joins TRBV27 to TRBJ1-1; D is undetermined. The germline V gene encodes CDR1 MNHEY and CDR2 SMNVEV (reference sequence). Between the trimmed V and J ends, which lost 3 bases and 2 bases, there was a span of 7 bases. This CDR3 is 13 amino acids long.

V gene TRBV11-1 combines with J gene TRBJ2-7; the match to TRBD2 covers 12 bases. With 1 base clipped from V and 5 bases from J, the junction kept 6 bases outside the gene matches. The CDR3 covers 16 residues. Germline assignment: CDR1 SGHAT and CDR2 FQDESV (reference sequence). CDR3 protein: CASSLGRLAGADEQYF. CDR3 bases: TGTGCCAGCAGCTTAGGTCGACTAGCGGGAGCAGACGAGCAGTACTTC. The variable domain in full, completed from reference TRBV11-1 and TRBJ2-7, reads EAEVAQSPRYKITEKSQAVAFWCDPISGHATLYWYRQILGQGPELLVQFQDESVVDDSQLPKDRFSAERLKGVDSTLKIQPAELGDSAMYLCASSLGRLAGADEQYFGPGTRLTVT.

The J gene is TRBJ2-7, the V gene TRBV18; tentative D call: TRBD2 (5 bases). Germline loops: CDR1 KGHSH, CDR2 LQKENI. Between the trimmed V and J ends, which lost 2 bases and 7 bases, there was a span of 12 bases. This CDR3 spans 13 amino acids. This CDR3 reads CASSPIGKDEQYF. The CDR3 DNA follows: TGTGCCAGCTCACCAATCGGGAAGGATGAGCAGTACTTC.

The V gene is TRBV6-4, the J gene TRBJ2-4, with 9 nucleotides matching TRBD2. Germline CDR1 MRHNA, CDR2 SNTAGT. V shed 3 bases and J 7 bases; nucleotides not matched to a gene: 4. The CDR3 has 14 residues. The CDR3 nucleotides read TGTGCCAGCAGTGATCTTGCGGGAGGGAACATTCAGTACTTC. It encodes CASSDLAGGNIQYF.